These T cell receptor beta chains were read from a single sample in a study of identical twins. TCRdb itself ran the 5' RACE reads through MiXCR, one entry per CDR3 protein. Among approximately 280,000 distinct CDR3 sequences listed, roughly 8.6% were seen once. The same sample was also studied in work on yellow fever vaccine responses in identical twins.

Sample: memory (CD45RO+) T cells sorted from blood. These receptors were obtained from a woman aged 18-29 years in good health. The CDR3 runs from the conserved cysteine through the conserved F or W. Fields, in order: V gene, D gene, J gene, CDR3 length, clone size, CDR3 protein, CDR3 DNA. D genes are given only for firm matches. Rows may omit the clone size; those that give it use once, few, many or a size class.

>TRBV12-3/TRBV12-4|NA|TRBJ1-2|15|few
CASSPRQNANYGYTF
TGTGCCAGCAGCCCCAGACAGAATGCTAACTATGGCTACACCTTC
>TRBV6-1|TRBD2|TRBJ2-5|14|many
CASSGGLATETQYF
TGTGCCAGCAGTGGCGGACTAGCGACGGAGACCCAGTACTTC
>TRBV27|NA|TRBJ2-3|14|few
CASSLRRAVDTQYF
TGTGCCAGCAGTTTACGAAGGGCGGTAGATACGCAGTATTTT
>TRBV6-1|TRBD1|TRBJ2-4|15|many
CASSETGGAKNIQYF
TGTGCCAGCAGTGAGACAGGGGGAGCCAAAAACATTCAGTACTTC
>TRBV3-1|NA|TRBJ1-6|15|few
CASSPRAGSNSPLHF
TGTGCCAGCAGCCCCCGGGCAGGCTCGAATTCACCCCTCCACTTT
>TRBV20-1|TRBD2|TRBJ2-2|15|few
CSASSGGAVTGELFF
TGCAGTGCTAGTAGCGGGGGGGCTGTTACCGGGGAGCTGTTTTTT
>TRBV10-3|TRBD1|TRBJ1-5|17|few
CATHAGTGARSNQPQHF
TGTGCCACCCACGCCGGGACAGGGGCCAGGAGCAATCAGCCCCAGCATTTT
>TRBV27|NA|TRBJ2-1|19|few
CASSLIPGLPTGSYNEQFF
TGTGCCAGCAGTTTAATCCCCGGACTCCCAACAGGCTCCTACAATGAGCAGTTCTTC
>TRBV7-6|NA|TRBJ2-2|14|NA
CASSLASTGGELFF
TGTGCCAGCAGCTTAGCGAGTACGGGCGGGGAGCTGTTTTTT
>TRBV24-1|NA|TRBJ1-5|14|many
CATSDPGTNQPQHF
TGTGCCACCAGTGACCCCGGGACCAATCAGCCCCAGCATTTT
>TRBV20-1|NA|TRBJ1-2|13|NA
CSARGDRINGYTF
TGCAGTGCTAGAGGAGACAGAATTAATGGCTACACCTTC
>TRBV20-1|TRBD1|TRBJ2-7|15|medium-sized
CSARERWDSSYEQYF
TGCAGTGCTAGAGAAAGGTGGGACAGTTCCTACGAGCAGTACTTC
>TRBV27|NA|TRBJ2-1|14|NA
CASRGSSNMGEQFF
TGTGCCAGCAGAGGAAGTAGTAATATGGGTGAGCAGTTCTTC
>TRBV12-3/TRBV12-4|TRBD1|TRBJ2-7|15|many
CASNNRQGASYEQYF
TGTGCCAGCAACAACCGACAGGGGGCCTCCTACGAGCAGTACTTC
>TRBV7-3|NA|TRBJ2-3|15|many
CASSFAVGGGDTQYF
TGTGCCAGCAGCTTTGCAGTAGGAGGGGGAGATACGCAGTATTTT
>TRBV6-1|NA|TRBJ2-6|16|few
CASSEVLVSGANVLTF
TGTGCCAGCAGTGAAGTTTTGGTCTCTGGGGCCAACGTCCTGACTTTC
>TRBV20-1|NA|TRBJ1-5|13|NA
CSAPDSGRQPQHF
TGCAGTGCTCCCGACAGTGGGCGTCAGCCCCAGCATTTT
>TRBV29-1|TRBD1|TRBJ2-7|13|many
CSVHPGQGYEQYF
TGCAGCGTTCACCCGGGACAGGGTTACGAGCAGTACTTC
>TRBV5-1|TRBD1|TRBJ1-1|14|many
CASTGQRENTEAFF
TGCGCCAGCACGGGACAGCGTGAAAACACTGAAGCTTTCTTT
>TRBV2|TRBD1|TRBJ1-6|15|NA
CASSAEQGRNSPLHF
TGTGCCAGCAGTGCCGAACAGGGGCGAAATTCACCCCTCCACTTT
>TRBV2|TRBD1|TRBJ2-2|15|many
CASSDRGPNTGELFF
TGTGCCAGCAGTGACAGGGGGCCGAACACCGGGGAGCTGTTTTTT
>TRBV7-8|NA|TRBJ1-1|19|many
CASSLPRAGFERPDTEAFF
TGTGCCAGCAGCTTACCCCGTGCGGGCTTCGAGCGACCGGACACTGAAGCTTTCTTT
>TRBV27|NA|TRBJ2-3|12|few
CASSLLADTQYF
TGTGCCAGCAGTTTATTGGCGGATACGCAGTATTTT
>TRBV5-1|TRBD2|TRBJ2-2|13|NA
CASSSGLAWELFF
TGCGCCAGCAGCTCGGGACTAGCTTGGGAGCTGTTTTTT
>TRBV20-1|TRBD1|TRBJ1-1|15|NA
CSASSRGVLNTEAFF
TGCAGTGCTAGTTCCAGGGGGGTATTGAACACTGAAGCTTTCTTT
>TRBV6-5|NA|TRBJ1-1|18|few
CASSYFGGGQRMNTEAFF
TGTGCCAGCAGTTACTTTGGGGGAGGACAAAGGATGAACACTGAAGCTTTCTTT
>TRBV5-1|TRBD1|TRBJ2-3|15|many
CASSISGTGTDTQYF
TGCGCCAGCAGCATATCCGGGACAGGGACAGATACGCAGTATTTT
>TRBV4-2|NA|TRBJ2-1|16|few
CASSQDRSGYYNEQFF
TGTGCCAGCAGCCAAGATCGAAGCGGATACTACAATGAGCAGTTCTTC
>TRBV20-1|TRBD2|TRBJ2-5|15|NA
CSARTLSGVKETQYF
TGCAGTGCTAGAACTCTTAGCGGGGTCAAAGAGACCCAGTACTTC
>TRBV12-3/TRBV12-4|NA|TRBJ1-5|14|NA
CASSFFGEGQPQHF
TGTGCCAGCAGTTTTTTCGGGGAAGGCCAGCCCCAGCATTTT
>TRBV20-1|TRBD1|TRBJ1-5|13|many
CSAGTGGNQPQHF
TGCAGTGCTGGGACAGGGGGTAATCAGCCCCAGCATTTT
>TRBV18|NA|TRBJ1-2|15|NA
CASSPTSPDINGYTF
TGTGCCAGCTCACCTACCAGCCCGGACATTAACGGCTACACCTTC
>TRBV10-3|NA|TRBJ2-1|12|many
CAISQSANEQFF
TGTGCCATCTCCCAGTCCGCTAATGAGCAGTTCTTC
>TRBV6-5|TRBD2|TRBJ2-1|18|NA
CASSYPTSGRSFGYEQFF
TGTGCCAGCAGTTACCCGACTAGCGGGAGAAGTTTCGGGTATGAGCAGTTCTTC
>TRBV5-1|TRBD1|TRBJ2-7|14|NA
CASSLEQGGLEQYF
TGCGCCAGCAGCTTGGAACAGGGGGGACTCGAGCAGTACTTC
>TRBV5-1|TRBD1|TRBJ2-1|14|few
CASSFGTALGEQFF
TGCGCCAGCAGCTTTGGGACAGCGCTGGGTGAGCAGTTCTTC
>TRBV11-3|NA|TRBJ2-3|15|few
CASSLLSQAADTQYF
TGTGCCAGCAGCCTCCTCTCGCAGGCGGCAGATACGCAGTATTTT
>TRBV5-1|TRBD1|TRBJ2-7|14|few
CASSPTGASYEQYF
TGCGCCAGCAGCCCGACAGGGGCAAGCTACGAGCAGTACTTC
>TRBV18|TRBD2|TRBJ2-3|16|many
CASSPRTSGPTDTQYF
TGTGCCAGCTCACCCCGGACTAGCGGTCCGACAGATACGCAGTATTTT
>TRBV20-1|NA|TRBJ1-5|14|many
CSAPDKYSNQPQHF
TGCAGTGCTCCGGACAAATATAGCAATCAGCCCCAGCATTTT
>TRBV7-2|NA|TRBJ1-2|15|NA
CASSFSLLGGYGYTF
TGTGCCAGCAGCTTTTCCCTTTTGGGGGGATATGGCTACACCTTC
>TRBV11-3|NA|TRBJ2-1|17|NA
CASSLGARFGNYNQQFF
TGTGCCAGCAGCTTAGGAGCCAGGTTCGGAAACTACAATCAGCAGTTCTTC
>TRBV7-2|NA|TRBJ2-5|15|NA
CASTPSHFLGETQYF
TGTGCCAGCACCCCCTCACATTTTTTGGGGGAGACCCAGTACTTC
>TRBV6-2/TRBV6-3|NA|TRBJ1-2|11|many
CASSRQYGYTF
TGTGCCAGCAGTCGTCAGTATGGCTACACCTTC
>TRBV6-1|TRBD1|TRBJ2-3|16|few
CASSETGRTPTDTQYF
TGTGCCAGCAGTGAGACAGGGAGAACCCCCACAGATACGCAGTATTTT
>TRBV4-1|TRBD1|TRBJ1-2|14|many
CASSQSDRGYGYTF
TGCGCCAGCAGCCAATCCGACAGGGGCTATGGCTACACCTTC
>TRBV9|NA|TRBJ1-4|14|many
CASSVGGSDEKLFF
TGTGCCAGCAGCGTAGGAGGGTCGGATGAAAAACTGTTTTTT
>TRBV20-1|TRBD1|TRBJ1-2|19|NA
CSARDLGPLQGAPNYGYTF
TGCAGTGCTAGAGATCTAGGCCCCCTACAGGGGGCGCCCAACTATGGCTACACCTTC
>TRBV7-7|TRBD2|TRBJ2-1|16|NA
CASSSTSSGGYNEQFF
TGTGCCAGCAGCTCGACTTCTTCGGGGGGGTACAATGAGCAGTTCTTC
>TRBV12-3/TRBV12-4|TRBD1|TRBJ1-2|15|NA
CASRSTGGSHYGYTF
TGTGCCAGCAGGTCAACAGGGGGGAGTCACTATGGCTACACCTTC
>TRBV25-1|NA|TRBJ1-1|15|many
CASTGRVHKNTEAFF
TGTGCCAGCACCGGGCGGGTCCATAAGAACACTGAAGCTTTCTTT